These 7 T cell receptor beta chains were all obtained from the same sample, sequenced in a study of shared clonotypes between healthy human individuals. The repertoire was sequenced with immunoSEQ multiplex PCR; TCRdb's copy has only in-frame clones and lacks some. Of approximately 2.3 million clones listed, approximately 93% are singletons. The specimen was naive CD4+ T cells from PBMCs. Documented subset: CD45RA+ positively selected. The origin of the receptors is a man aged 18 to 30 in good health. Some clones in this sample may be carry-over from other donors' samples.

This chain uses TRBV28 with TRBJ2-1; no clear D gene. Trimming removed 3 bases at V and 7 bases at J, with 10 bases between. The length of the CDR3 is 13 residues. Germline assignment: CDR1 MDHEN and CDR2 SYDVKM. CDR3 nucleotide sequence: TGTGCCAGCAGTTTCCAACCGCGAAATGAGCAGTTCTTC. Its protein is CASSFQPRNEQFF.

The chain employs TRBV5-6 and TRBJ1-1; D uncertain. The ends were cut back, 0 bases at V and 1 base at J, with 13 bases in the middle. The germline V gene encodes CDR1 SGHDT and CDR2 YYEEEE. This CDR3 spans 16 amino acids. The CDR3 DNA reads as TGTGCCAGCAGCTTGGCCGGCGGGTTGGGGAACACTGAAGCTTTCTTT. Protein product: CASSLAGGLGNTEAFF.

This chain uses TRBV5-4 with TRBJ2-6; no firm D call. Germline values: CDR1 SGHNT, CDR2 YYREEE (reference sequence). The CDR3 is 16 residues long. The germline V and J ends were trimmed by 4 bases and 4 bases, with 15 bases remaining between them. The CDR3 sequence: CASSPDPLGGANVLTF. The CDR3 DNA follows: TGTGCCAGCAGCCCGGACCCCCTGGGGGGGGCCAACGTCCTGACTTTC.

The genes are TRBV18 and TRBJ1-1, with a tentative D call TRBD1 (5 bases). CDR3 length equals 14 residues. The V gene lost 4 bases and the J gene lost 1 base, with 10 bases spanning the gap. Per germline, CDR1 KGHSH and CDR2 LQKENI. The CDR3: CASSLGPGNTEAFF. For the CDR3, the DNA is TGTGCCAGCTCACTGGGGCCAGGGAACACTGAAGCTTTCTTT.

The table lists this clone with a count of one. J is TRBJ1-2 and V is TRBV6-1, with D hard to call. This CDR3 has 11 residues. Germline V gene data show CDR1 as MNHNS and CDR2 as SASEGT. V lost 7 bases and J 1 base, leaving 4 bases between the germline ends. The CDR3 protein is CASTVNYGYTF. The DNA for the CDR3 is TGTGCCAGCACAGTTAACTATGGCTACACCTTC.

This clone occurred once. The chain combines TRBV6-1 with TRBJ2-7; 7 positions agree with TRBD1. The J segment lost 2 bases and the V segment lost 6 bases, leaving 7 bases of the junction unmatched. The V gene's germline CDR1 is MNHNS and CDR2 SASEGT. This CDR3 comprises 14 residues. CDR3 coding DNA: TGTGCCAGCAGACGTGAACAGGGGCCCTACGAGCAGTACTTC. Translating it yields CASRREQGPYEQYF.

In DNA, the CDR3 is TGCGCCAGCAGCCAAGTAAACGAAAAACTGTTTTTT. Translated, it gives CASSQVNEKLFF. The J gene is TRBJ1-4, the V gene TRBV4-1; D not certain. The CDR3 runs 12 residues. V gave up 1 base and J gave up 8 bases, with 5 bases separating them. Germline CDR1 reads MGHRA; CDR2 reads YSYEKL.